This T cell receptor (beta chain) was obtained from a study of cytomegalovirus exposure and HLA in healthy donors. Study background: A previous analysis identified 95 million to 130 million unique TCR beta sequences derived from 180 million or so T cells.

The CDR3 contains 18 residues. Germline V gives CDR1 LNHDA, CDR2 SQIVND (reference sequence). V gave up 7 bases and J gave up 0 bases, with 23 bases separating them. Only one count was recorded for this clone. PCR was performed using 60 Vbeta and 13 Jbeta primers. Sequencing used immunoSEQ multiplex PCR; TCRdb keeps in-frame clones, though not all of them. There are tens of thousands of clones in the sample; around 90% occur only once, and 8% lies in the top ten. The clonotype was recovered from a woman aged 35 to 49 in good health and CMV-seropositive. The sequenced sample consisted of PBMCs. This chain joins TRBV19 and TRBJ2-3, with D tentatively TRBD1 (6 bases). The CDR3 DNA is TGTGCCAGTACCAACGGCCCCACAGGGACATTGAGCACAGATACGCAGTATTTT. Its protein is CASTNGPTGTLSTDTQYF.